This T cell receptor (beta chain) is from a study of Ad26.COV2.S vaccination and SARS-CoV-2 variants. Treatment reported: over 15 received Ad26.COV2.S at low or high dose, single or two shots; roughly 5 received placebo; per-sample allocation not given. Material that was analyzed had been drawn on day 63 after the first vaccine or placebo injection. The protocol was immunoSEQ multiplex PCR, while the TCRdb copy is restricted to in-frame clones and leaves out a portion. The sample lists about 350,000 clones; 88% were seen once. The CDR3 is 18 residues long. Trimming pared 2 bases from V and 0 bases from J, leaving 14 bases between. Germline V gene sequence: CDR1 LGHDT, CDR2 YNNKEL (reference sequence).

This chain connects TRBV3-1 (or the pseudogene TRBV3-2) to TRBJ2-6; D is undetermined. This TCR was recovered from a person aged 18 to 59 who received the Ad26.COV2.S COVID-19 vaccine or a placebo. This material consisted of peripheral blood, taken in a trial of Ad26.COV2.S vaccine versus placebo. CDR3 residues: CASSQSPLRLSGANVLTF. The CDR3 DNA follows: TGTGCCAGCAGCCAATCCCCGCTGCGACTCTCTGGGGCCAACGTCCTGACTTTC.